This T cell receptor beta chain was identified in a study of cytomegalovirus exposure and HLA in healthy donors. Study summary: Around 83% of 350 to 400 genotyped donors fell in the Caucasian-associated ancestry cluster. Overall study findings and caveats: The study assumed roughly uniform donor sequencing depth for presence/absence analyses.

Points on this clone: What it binds is not known.

Amplification used 60 Vbeta primers and 13 Jbeta primers. Measured with immunoSEQ multiplex PCR; TCRdb has only the in-frame clones, and not every one. The sample shows 150,000 to 200,000 clones, more than 60% of them seen only once. Donors were ostensibly healthy at sampling, although undocumented immune exposures were probable. The CDR3 totals 18 residues. The germline V gene encodes CDR1 MGHRA and CDR2 YSYEKL. After removal of 2 bases from V and 1 base from J, the junction contained 8 bases not matched to a gene. The receptor was isolated from a man aged 25-45 years in good health and CMV-seropositive. The gene calls are TRBV4-1 and TRBJ1-6, with TRBD1 matching 7 bases. The sequencing sample was made of PBMCs. CDR3 DNA sequence: TGCGCCAGCAGCCAAACCCCGGCGGACAGGTCCTATAATTCACCCCTCCACTTT. Translation: CASSQTPADRSYNSPLHF.